This TCR beta chain was captured in a study of shared clonotypes between healthy human individuals. Overall study context: There were three CD4 naive, three CD4 memory, two CD8 naive and one CD8 memory plates per donor.

Study-wide findings and caveats: The study's rarefaction showed incomplete sorted-subset sequencing despite large depth. Apart from blood, nothing was sampled; tissue repertoires likely differ.

Comment on this clone: The antigen remains unidentified.

The CDR3 is 14 residues long. V was cut by 4 bases and J by 4 bases, with 13 bases left in between. Per germline, CDR1 SGHRS and CDR2 YFSETQ. TCRdb's table, derived via immunoSEQ multiplex PCR, lists solely in-frame clones and lacks some. In the table there are a few million clones, roughly 92% of which are singletons. This TCR was recovered from a man aged 18 to 29 in good health. Material: naive CD4+ T cells sorted from blood. The subset: CD45RA+ positively selected. V usage is TRBV5-1 and J usage is TRBJ2-3, with TRBD1 as a possible D gene (6 bases). CDR3 residues: CASSQDRLPDTQYF. The DNA for the CDR3 is TGCGCCAGCAGCCAGGACAGACTCCCAGATACGCAGTATTTT. The whole variable domain, remainder taken from reference TRBV5-1 and TRBJ2-3, is KAGVTQTPRYLIKTRGQQVTLSCSPISGHRSVSWYQQTPGQGLQFLFEYFSETQRNKGNFPGRFSGRQFSNSRSEMNVSTLELGDSALYLCASSQDRLPDTQYFGPGTRLTVL.